Sequencing of this T cell receptor beta chain was carried out in a study of blood T cell repertoires in COVID-19. Study overall: The United States, Italy and Spain supplied acute and convalescent COVID-19 samples.

Trimming shortened V by 2 bases and J by 5 bases, and 13 bases separated the two germline ends. The CDR3 is 14 amino acids. Germline loops: CDR1 SGHDT, CDR2 YYEEEE. The repertoire was sequenced with immunoSEQ multiplex PCR; TCRdb's copy has only in-frame clones and lacks some. The sample holds 350,000 to 450,000 clones, 75% to 90% seen once. The V call is TRBV5-6, the J call TRBJ2-5, with D perhaps TRBD2 (6 bases). This TCR was recovered from a woman aged 18 to 35 with acute or convalescent COVID-19. Sequenced: peripheral blood. CDR3 sequence reads: CASSFSTSTETQYF. CDR3 DNA: TGTGCCAGCAGCTTCTCGACTAGTACCGAGACCCAGTACTTC.